What follows are 25 T cell receptor beta chains derived from one specimen sequenced in a study of T cell responses to AZD1222 COVID-19 vaccine. The data were produced by immunoSEQ multiplex PCR, yet TCRdb's version contains in-frame clones alone and is incomplete. In the table there are under 60,000 clones, roughly four fifths of which are singletons. The sample was peripheral blood, taken on day 0 of AZD1222 vaccination. All receptors derive from an adult in good health.

This clone has just a few counts. The chain combines TRBV24-1 with TRBJ2-2; 10 bases map to TRBD1. Germline V gene data show CDR1 as KGHDR and CDR2 as SFDVKD. V lost 4 bases and J lost 9; bases outside the gene matches: 4. This CDR3 has 14 amino acids. CDR3 region: CATSDQGQGRELFF. The DNA of the CDR3 is TGTGCCACCAGTGACCAGGGACAGGGGCGGGAGCTGTTTTTT.

The chain joins TRBV5-8 to TRBJ1-5, with TRBD1 identical over 10 bases. The CDR3 loop spans 15 amino acids. From germline, CDR1 is SGHTS and CDR2 YDEGEE. J was trimmed by 6 bases and V by 0 bases; bases with no gene match: 3. The CDR3 DNA reads as TGTGCCAGCAGCTTGGGACAGGGGGCAAGTCAGCCCCAGCATTTT. Translated: CASSLGQGASQPQHF.

The chain joins TRBV27 to TRBJ1-6; 8 nucleotides agree with TRBD1. This CDR3 has 14 amino acids. In germline, CDR1 is MNHEY, CDR2 SMNVEV (reference sequence). The V segment lost 3 bases and the J segment 8 bases; nucleotides outside the gene matches: 3. CDR3 protein: CASSFRQGYSPLHF. CDR3 in DNA: TGTGCCAGCAGTTTTAGACAGGGGTATTCACCCCTCCACTTT.

The chain recombines TRBV6-5 with TRBJ1-1; TRBD1 might be the D (6 bases). Deletions cut 6 bases from V and 1 base from J, with 15 bases between. The CDR3 has 15 amino acids. Germline V gene sequence: CDR1 MNHEY, CDR2 SVGAGI. The CDR3 region is CASRTPWTANTEAFF. CDR3 DNA: TGTGCCAGCAGAACACCCTGGACAGCGAACACTGAAGCTTTCTTT.

The chain is built from TRBV7-6 and TRBJ2-3; D is undetermined. Germline V gene lookup returns CDR1 SGHVS and CDR2 FNYEAQ. V lost 3 bases to trimming and J lost 0 bases, with 4 bases between them. This CDR3 spans 13 amino acids. The CDR3 is CASSFSSTDTQYF. The DNA of the CDR3 is TGTGCCAGCAGCTTTTCTAGCACAGATACGCAGTATTTT.

The chain is built from TRBV7-2 and TRBJ1-2; 8 bases are shared with TRBD1. This CDR3 is built from 14 residues. Trimming took 6 bases from V and 4 from J; bases not matched to a gene: 7. The germline V gene has CDR1 SGHTA and CDR2 FQGNSA. The CDR3 loop reads CASRPGTGVYGYTF. In nucleotides, the CDR3 is TGTGCCAGCAGACCAGGGACAGGTGTCTATGGCTACACCTTC.

V gene TRBV19 combines with J gene TRBJ2-5, with a possible D match to TRBD1 (7 bases). This CDR3 is 13 amino acids long. Germline V gives CDR1 LNHDA, CDR2 SQIVND (reference sequence). Deletions cut 2 bases from V and 4 bases from J, with 8 bases between. CDR3 DNA sequence: TGTGCCAGTAGTATACAGGGGGGAGAGACCCAGTACTTC. It translates to CASSIQGGETQYF.

The chain has TRBV14 and TRBJ1-6; D is undetermined. Trimming shortened V by 3 bases and J by 8 bases, and 11 bases separated the two germline ends. Germline lookup yields CDR1 SGHDN and CDR2 FVKESK. The CDR3 sequence is 14 residues long. The CDR3 bases are TGTGCCAGCAGCCAGTGGGGAATGGATTCACCCCTCCACTTT. Translation gives CASSQWGMDSPLHF.

The chain links TRBV19 to TRBJ2-5; either TRBD1 or TRBD2 may fit D (5 bases each). Deletions cut 3 bases from V and 4 bases from J, with 21 bases between. The germline CDR1 and CDR2 sequences are LNHDA and SQIVND (reference sequence). The CDR3 is 17 amino acids. CDR3 residues: CASSILPVSRGAETQYF. Here the CDR3 DNA reads TGTGCCAGTAGTATTTTGCCCGTATCCAGAGGGGCAGAGACCCAGTACTTC.

The chain links TRBV4-2 to TRBJ1-2; D unclear. Trimming left V 1 base short and J 1 base short, with 10 bases between. Looked up from germline, CDR1 is LGHNA and CDR2 is YNFKEQ. The CDR3 contains 15 residues. The CDR3 here is CASSQGSTYNYGYTF. Here the CDR3 DNA reads TGTGCCAGCAGCCAAGGGAGCACCTATAACTATGGCTACACCTTC.

The chain couples TRBV7-8 to TRBJ1-1; TRBD1 might be the D (6 bases). CDR1 is SGHVS, CDR2 FQNEAQ, per germline. There are 16 residues in the CDR3. The V and J ends lost 5 bases and 1 base respectively, with 17 bases between them. The CDR3 region is CASSPLGGATNTEAFF. CDR3 nucleotide sequence: TGTGCCAGCAGCCCTCTGGGGGGCGCCACGAACACTGAAGCTTTCTTT.

This clone was seen only once. This sequence joins TRBV6-5 and TRBJ2-5; a possible D gene is TRBD2 (6 bases). The V gene lost 6 bases and the J gene lost 2 bases, with 10 bases spanning the gap. The germline gives CDR1 MNHEY, CDR2 SVGAGI. The CDR3 runs 13 residues. In DNA form, the CDR3 reads TGTGCCAGCAGGGGACTGCCTCAAGAGACCCAGTACTTC. It encodes CASRGLPQETQYF.

The rearrangement joins TRBV19 to TRBJ2-2; D gene ambiguous. Trimming cost V 5 bases and J 5 bases, with 9 bases left between them. CDR3 length equals 13 residues. CDR1 and CDR2 from the germline V gene are LNHDA and SQIVND (reference sequence). In DNA, the CDR3 is TGTGCCAGTAGTCCAAGATGGACCGGGGAGCTGTTTTTT. Translated: CASSPRWTGELFF.

The genes are TRBV6-1 and TRBJ1-1, with no clear D. Germline values: CDR1 MNHNS, CDR2 SASEGT. This CDR3 contains 14 residues. Trimming cost V 0 bases and J 4 bases, with 9 bases left between them. CDR3 loop: CASSEAPRITEAFF. The CDR3 bases are TGTGCCAGCAGTGAAGCTCCCAGAATCACTGAAGCTTTCTTT.

The gene calls are TRBV28 and TRBJ1-1; 7 bases agree with TRBD1. With 5 bases clipped from V and 6 bases from J, the junction kept 6 bases outside the gene matches. The CDR3 sequence is 13 residues long. Germline CDR1 reads MDHEN; CDR2 reads SYDVKM. The CDR3 reads CASSEDRRSEAFF. The CDR3 bases are TGTGCCAGCAGTGAGGACAGGCGGTCTGAAGCTTTCTTT.

This clone was observed a single time. V is TRBV4-1 and J is TRBJ2-1; D tentatively fits TRBD1 or TRBD2 (5 bases each). The CDR3 has 13 amino acids. The germline V gene has CDR1 MGHRA and CDR2 YSYEKL. V was cut by 1 base and J by 6 bases, with 7 bases left in between. The CDR3 DNA reads TGCGCCAGCAGCCAAGGTGGGGGCAATGAGCAGTTCTTC. Its translation: CASSQGGGNEQFF.

This chain links TRBV5-1 with TRBJ1-2; TRBD1 is a possible D gene (5 bases). The CDR3 runs 11 residues. CDR1 is SGHRS and CDR2 is YFSETQ in the germline V gene. V lost 5 bases and J 6 bases, leaving 8 bases between the germline ends. The CDR3 coding sequence is TGCGCCAGCAGTCCAGGGCATGGCTACACCTTC. It specifies CASSPGHGYTF.

The CDR3 is CASSPGDYRDEQFF. The CDR3 DNA is TGTGCCAGCAGCCCCGGGGACTACAGGGATGAGCAGTTCTTC. The V gene is TRBV9, the J gene TRBJ2-1; the D gene is possibly TRBD2 (7 bases). The CDR3 totals 14 residues. V was clipped by 4 bases and J by 8 bases, with 16 bases between them. Germline V gene sequence: CDR1 SGDLS, CDR2 YYNGEE.

The chain joins TRBV2 to TRBJ2-1, with 8 bases lining up with TRBD2. This CDR3 contains 14 residues. The V gene end was trimmed by 6 bases and the J gene end by 3 bases; junction bases not matched to a gene: 4. Germline CDR1 is SNHLY and CDR2 is FYNNEI. The CDR3 loop reads CASRRTSRYNEQFF. The CDR3 nucleotides read TGTGCCAGCAGACGGACTAGCCGCTACAATGAGCAGTTCTTC.

The chain recombines TRBV4-2 with TRBJ1-2, with no clear D. V shed 0 bases and J shed 4 bases, with 9 bases lying between them. CDR3 size: 14 residues. Germline values: CDR1 LGHNA, CDR2 YNFKEQ. CDR3 in amino acids: CASSQDRPVYGYTF. The CDR3 coding sequence is TGTGCCAGCAGCCAAGATCGACCGGTCTATGGCTACACCTTC.

There are a few counts of this clone. This chain connects TRBV7-9 to TRBJ1-2; D gene uncertain. Germline assignment: CDR1 SEHNR and CDR2 FQNEAQ (reference sequence). Trimming stripped 5 bases from V and 4 bases from J, with 17 bases between. This CDR3 is built from 15 residues. DNA of the CDR3: TGTGCCAGCAGCCTAGTAATCGGGAATTCCTATGGCTACACCTTC. Protein product: CASSLVIGNSYGYTF.

The rearrangement joins TRBV6-2 or TRBV6-3 to TRBJ1-5; perhaps TRBD1 as D (6 bases). The V end was cut by 3 bases, the J end by 3 bases, with 12 bases between. Germline V gene lookup returns CDR1 MNHEY and CDR2 SVGEGT. This CDR3 has 15 amino acids. In nucleotides, the CDR3 is TGTGCCAGCAGTTATATTGGACAGAACAATCAGCCCCAGCATTTT. It is translated as CASSYIGQNNQPQHF.

In its sample, this clone was seen a few times. The CDR3 protein is CASSIVTSGRGGEQFF. The DNA for the CDR3 is TGTGCCAGTAGTATTGTGACTAGCGGGAGAGGTGGTGAGCAGTTCTTC. The chain uses TRBV19 and TRBJ2-1, with 12 nucleotides matching TRBD2. CDR1 and CDR2 from the germline V gene are LNHDA and SQIVND (reference sequence). Trimming at V came to 3 bases and at J to 9 bases, leaving 9 bases not matched to a gene. The CDR3 is made up of 16 amino acids. The variable domain in full, completed from reference TRBV19 and TRBJ2-1, reads DGGITQSPKYLFRKEGQNVTLSCEQNLNHDAMYWYRQDPGQGLRLIYYSQIVNDFQKGDIAEGYSVSREKKESFPLTVTSAQKNPTAFYLCASSIVTSGRGGEQFFGPGTRLTVL.

The rearrangement links TRBV6-4 to TRBJ1-2, with a weak D call TRBD1 (6 bases). CDR1 MRHNA and CDR2 SNTAGT come from the germline V gene. The CDR3 contains 14 residues. Trimming left V 3 bases short and J 3 bases short, with 11 bases between. In nucleotides, the CDR3 is TGTGCCAGCAGTGAGAACCAGGGGCACTATGGCTACACCTTC. It is translated as CASSENQGHYGYTF.

The chain couples TRBV7-2 to TRBJ2-7; TRBD2 aligns across 9 bases. Looked up from germline, CDR1 is SGHTA and CDR2 is FQGNSA. The V segment lost 1 base and the J segment 7 bases; nucleotides outside the gene matches: 8. The CDR3 totals 15 residues. The CDR3 coding sequence is TGTGCCAGCAGCTTAGATAGCGGGGGCCTGGGGGAGCAGTACTTC. As protein: CASSLDSGGLGEQYF. Full variable domain (missing parts from reference TRBV7-2 and TRBJ2-7): GAGVSQSPSNKVTEKGKDVELRCDPISGHTALYWYRQSLGQGLEFLIYFQGNSAPDKSGLPSDRFSAERTGGSVSTLTIQRTQQEDSAVYLCASSLDSGGLGEQYFGPGTRLTVT.